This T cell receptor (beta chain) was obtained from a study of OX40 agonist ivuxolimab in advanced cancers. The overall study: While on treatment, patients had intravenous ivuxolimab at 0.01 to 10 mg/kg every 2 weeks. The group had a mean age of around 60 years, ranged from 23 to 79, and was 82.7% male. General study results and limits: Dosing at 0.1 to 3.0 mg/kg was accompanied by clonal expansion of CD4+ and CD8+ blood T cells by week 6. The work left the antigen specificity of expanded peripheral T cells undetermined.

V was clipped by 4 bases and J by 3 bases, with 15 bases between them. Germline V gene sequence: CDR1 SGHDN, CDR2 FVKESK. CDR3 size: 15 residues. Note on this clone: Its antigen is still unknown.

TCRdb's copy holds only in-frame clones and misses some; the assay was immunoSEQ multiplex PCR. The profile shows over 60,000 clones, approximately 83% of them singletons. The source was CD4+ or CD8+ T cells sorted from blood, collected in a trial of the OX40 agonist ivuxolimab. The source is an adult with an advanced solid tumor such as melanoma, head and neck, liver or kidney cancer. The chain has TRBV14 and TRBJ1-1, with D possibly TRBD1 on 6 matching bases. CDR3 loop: CASSRLGAGDTEAFF. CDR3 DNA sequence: TGTGCCAGCAGCCGCCTTGGGGCAGGGGACACTGAAGCTTTCTTT.